Listed here are 32 T cell receptor beta chains from one sample, sequenced in a study of blood T cell repertoires in COVID-19. Generated by immunoSEQ multiplex PCR, the TCRdb table keeps only in-frame clones and is missing some. Counted here are about 210,000 clones, about 85% occurring once; the ten biggest clones make up 1.5% to 2%. The specimen was peripheral blood. All receptors derive from a man in his sixties or seventies with acute or convalescent COVID-19.

The sample holds one count of this clone. V and J are TRBV2 and TRBJ2-5; the D gene is possibly TRBD2 (5 bases). V was cut by 5 bases and J by 7 bases, with 17 bases left in between. CDR3 size: 14 residues. Germline assignment: CDR1 SNHLY and CDR2 FYNNEI. In DNA, the CDR3 is TGTGCCAGCAGTAGGACTCTCCCTCCAGGGACCCAGTACTTC. Amino acid sequence: CASSRTLPPGTQYF.

This clone was picked up many times. This sample also contains other DNA sequences that code for the same CDR3. J is TRBJ2-7 and V is TRBV11-2, with TRBD2 identical over 8 bases. This CDR3 region has 16 residues. CDR1 is SGHAT, CDR2 FQNNGV, per germline. After removal of 1 base from V and 0 bases from J, the junction contained 5 bases not matched to a gene. The CDR3 coding sequence is TGTGCCAGCAGCTTAGTAACTAGCGGCCCCTCCTACGAGCAGTACTTC. As protein: CASSLVTSGPSYEQYF.

This chain joins TRBV4-2 and TRBJ2-7, with 8 bases that match TRBD2. V shed 0 bases and J 3 bases; nucleotides not matched to a gene: 10. The CDR3 runs 17 residues. Germline V gene data show CDR1 as LGHNA and CDR2 as YNFKEQ. The chain's CDR3 is CASSQETGAGVVYEQYF. In DNA, the CDR3 is TGTGCCAGCAGCCAAGAGACGGGAGCGGGAGTTGTCTACGAGCAGTACTTC.

J is TRBJ2-7 and V is TRBV3-1 (or the pseudogene TRBV3-2); 8 nucleotides align to TRBD2. The CDR3 has 17 amino acids. V lost 3 bases and J lost 1; bases outside the gene matches: 11. Germline lookup yields CDR1 LGHDT and CDR2 YNNKEL (reference sequence). The CDR3 bases are TGTGCCAGCAGCCACCTGGGGGGTAGCGGGACTTCCTACGAGCAGTACTTC. This gives the protein CASSHLGGSGTSYEQYF.

V is TRBV6-2 or TRBV6-3 and J is TRBJ1-5, with D maybe TRBD1 (6 bases). Germline assignment: CDR1 MNHEY and CDR2 SVGEGT. The CDR3 loop spans 13 amino acids. V was trimmed by 4 bases and J by 6 bases, leaving 10 bases between them. CDR3 nucleotide sequence: TGTGCCAGCAGTTGGGGACATCCTCAGCCCCAGCATTTT. Its translation is CASSWGHPQPQHF.

The chain is built from TRBV7-2 and TRBJ2-3; D is ambiguous. Trimming removed 2 bases at V and 1 base at J, with 4 bases between. The CDR3 is 13 amino acids. Germline V gene lookup returns CDR1 SGHTA and CDR2 FQGNSA. The CDR3 loop reads CASSLIGTDTQYF. CDR3 sequence (DNA): TGTGCCAGCAGCTTAATAGGCACAGATACGCAGTATTTT.

This chain joins TRBV5-1 and TRBJ2-3; no clear D gene. The CDR3 extends over 14 amino acids. The germline CDR1 and CDR2 sequences are SGHRS and YFSETQ. V was shortened by 0 bases and J by 3 bases, with 8 bases between the two germline ends. The CDR3 reads CASSLGEITDTQYF. The DNA of the CDR3 is TGCGCCAGCAGCTTGGGTGAGATAACAGATACGCAGTATTTT.

This rearrangement joins TRBV6-2 or TRBV6-3 to TRBJ1-1, with 7 positions matching TRBD1. Trimming removed 5 bases from V and 0 bases from J; junction bases left unmatched: 9. The CDR3 has 16 amino acids. In germline, CDR1 is MNHEY, CDR2 SVGEGT. This CDR3 reads CASSNTGAIMNTEAFF. The CDR3 region has the DNA TGTGCCAGCAGTAACACAGGGGCGATAATGAACACTGAAGCTTTCTTT.

This sequence joins TRBV6-6 and TRBJ2-7, with 8 bases identical to TRBD2. CDR3 length equals 16 residues. Germline V gives CDR1 MNHNY, CDR2 SVGAGI (reference sequence). Trimming cost V 2 bases and J 5 bases; bases outside gene matches: 11. The CDR3 reads CASSYPATSGNNEQYF. The CDR3 coding sequence is TGTGCCAGCAGTTACCCCGCAACTAGCGGTAATAACGAGCAGTACTTC.

The chain carries TRBV4-3 and TRBJ2-2; 8 bases match TRBD2. V lost 8 bases to trimming and J lost 0 bases; unmatched junction nucleotides: 5. Germline V gives CDR1 LGHNA, CDR2 YSLEER. CDR3 length equals 15 residues. Written as DNA, the CDR3 is TGCGCCAGCGCCTTCGGGGGGGCGAACACCGGGGAGCTGTTTTTT. Protein: CASAFGGANTGELFF.

This sequence joins TRBV6-5 and TRBJ1-1; D is possibly TRBD1 (5 bases). Per the germline V gene, CDR1 is MNHEY and CDR2 is SVGAGI. The CDR3 has 13 amino acids. Between the trimmed V and J ends, which lost 11 bases and 4 bases, there was a span of 17 bases. CDR3 protein: CAVHRQGGTEAFF. CDR3 bases: TGTGCCGTCCATAGGCAGGGCGGCACTGAAGCTTTCTTT.

This clone occurred a few times. The chain recombines TRBV9 with TRBJ2-2, with 8 bases fitting TRBD1. V lost 1 base, J lost 5 bases, and 4 bases stayed unmatched. CDR1 is SGDLS and CDR2 is YYNGEE in the germline V gene. The CDR3 is made up of 15 amino acids. CDR3 in DNA: TGTGCCAGCAGCGTAAGGCAGGGGGCGACCGGGGAGCTGTTTTTT. It codes for CASSVRQGATGELFF.

Remarks on this clone: One end of the junction does not line up with germline, which may come from a read error. CDR3 in amino acids: CAIRNLTSGTDAQYF. The CDR3 nucleotides are TGTGCCATCAGGAACCTGACTAGCGGCACAGATGCGCAGTATTTT. The gene calls are TRBV10-3 and TRBJ2-3, with TRBD2 matching over 9 bases. Germline CDR1 ENHRY, CDR2 SYGVKD. This CDR3 is built from 15 residues.

The V gene is TRBV2, the J gene TRBJ2-6; 10 nucleotides align to TRBD1. The CDR3 has 17 amino acids. CDR1 is SNHLY and CDR2 is FYNNEI in the germline V gene. The trim removed 7 bases at V and 0 bases at J, leaving 6 bases unmatched. The CDR3: CASTGQGGLSGANVLTF. The CDR3 DNA reads as TGTGCCAGCACCGGACAGGGGGGACTCTCTGGGGCCAACGTCCTGACTTTC.

The genes are TRBV28 and TRBJ2-2; TRBD2 agrees at 7 bases. CDR1 and CDR2 from the germline V gene are MDHEN and SYDVKM. This CDR3 has 16 amino acids. The V segment lost 1 base and the J segment 7 bases; nucleotides outside the gene matches: 9. Here the CDR3 reads CASSLSGSGFVGELFF. CDR3 coding DNA: TGTGCCAGCAGTTTATCGGGTAGCGGGTTTGTCGGGGAGCTGTTTTTT.

V is TRBV30 and J is TRBJ2-3; weak D call: TRBD2 (6 bases). V was trimmed by 3 bases and J by 6 bases, leaving 22 bases between them. The V gene's germline CDR1 is GTSNPN and CDR2 SVGIG (reference sequence). The CDR3 has 16 residues. The CDR3 reads CAWRPLGTLGPDTQYF. DNA for the CDR3: TGTGCCTGGAGGCCCCTCGGGACTTTAGGCCCGGATACGCAGTATTTT.

The chain uses TRBV4-1 and TRBJ2-7, with TRBD2 matching over 8 bases. The CDR3 is 16 amino acids. CDR1 is MGHRA and CDR2 is YSYEKL in the germline V gene. V dropped 1 base and J dropped 3; count of bases not matched to a gene: 8. The CDR3 sequence is CASSQVTAGGGYEQYF. The CDR3 DNA follows: TGCGCCAGCAGCCAAGTTACCGCGGGAGGAGGCTACGAGCAGTACTTC.

This sequence joins TRBV28 and TRBJ1-2; 7 bases map to TRBD1. V trimming: 7 bases; J trimming: 4 bases; junction bases outside the gene matches: 6. The CDR3 has 13 residues. The germline gives CDR1 MDHEN, CDR2 SYDVKM. The CDR3 DNA follows: TGTGCCAGCAAGGCAGGGGGAATCTATGGCTACACCTTC. Its protein is CASKAGGIYGYTF.

The chain combines TRBV9 with TRBJ2-1; D may be TRBD2 (7 bases). V lost 0 bases to trimming and J lost 6 bases, with 16 bases between them. Germline V lookup: CDR1 SGDLS, CDR2 YYNGEE. This CDR3 region has 16 residues. The DNA for the CDR3 is TGTGCCAGCAGCGTAGCTGGGGGGGCTCTATCCAATGAGCAGTTCTTC. Protein: CASSVAGGALSNEQFF.

The V and J genes are TRBV2 and TRBJ2-3; 7 bases are shared with TRBD2. The length of the CDR3 is 16 residues. V gave up 1 base and J gave up 3 bases; unmatched junction bases: 7. Germline assignment: CDR1 SNHLY and CDR2 FYNNEI. CDR3 sequence reads: CASSEEAGVRTDTQYF. The CDR3 nucleotides read TGTGCCAGCAGTGAAGAGGCGGGAGTACGGACAGATACGCAGTATTTT.

The chain couples TRBV21-1 to TRBJ2-3; the D call in the table, TRBD2, was not verified against the DNA. TRBV21-1 is noted as a pseudogene. This CDR3 has 16 residues. CDR3 residues: CASSKVPAGGTDTQYF. The CDR3, as DNA: TGTGCCAGCAGCAAAGTTCCAGCGGGAGGCACAGATACGCAGTATTTT.

This clone turned up a few times. The chain is built from TRBV7-2 and TRBJ1-2; 7 nucleotides align to TRBD1. The CDR3 consists of 15 residues. Germline CDR1 reads SGHTA; CDR2 reads FQGNSA. J gave up 4 bases and V 5 bases, and 10 bases lay outside the gene matches. CDR3 DNA sequence: TGTGCCAGCAGCCAGGGGGGCGGAACCATCTATGGCTACACCTTC. This sequence encodes CASSQGGGTIYGYTF.

This clone was recorded a few times. This chain uses TRBV5-1 with TRBJ2-1, with D perhaps TRBD2 (6 bases). Trimming left V 7 bases short and J 7 bases short, with 18 bases between. CDR1 is SGHRS, CDR2 YFSETQ, per germline. The CDR3 length is 14 residues. CDR3 amino acids: CASGSGTSRNEQFF. The CDR3 DNA follows: TGCGCCAGCGGATCCGGGACTTCTCGAAATGAGCAGTTCTTC.

The rearrangement links TRBV5-1 to TRBJ2-1; 9 bases are a match to TRBD1. The CDR3 loop spans 15 amino acids. Germline V lookup: CDR1 SGHRS, CDR2 YFSETQ. V lost 4 bases, J lost 5 bases, and 7 bases stayed unmatched. CDR3 region: CASSTGQGFNNEQFF. The DNA of the CDR3 is TGCGCCAGCAGCACTGGACAGGGGTTCAACAATGAGCAGTTCTTC.

This chain links TRBV5-8 with TRBJ2-7, with 7 bases that match TRBD1. This CDR3 has 15 amino acids. Germline loops: CDR1 SGHTS, CDR2 YDEGEE. With 2 bases clipped from V and 1 base from J, the junction kept 6 bases outside the gene matches. The CDR3 here is CASSLTGEWSYEQYF. The DNA for the CDR3 is TGTGCCAGCAGCTTAACAGGGGAATGGTCCTACGAGCAGTACTTC.

The chain uses TRBV7-3 and TRBJ1-1; 7 nucleotides agree with TRBD1. The CDR3 is made up of 16 amino acids. The J segment lost 5 bases and the V segment lost 3 bases, leaving 12 bases of the junction unmatched. Germline loops: CDR1 SGHTA, CDR2 FQGTGA. CDR3 sequence (DNA): TGTGCCAGCAGCTTCGACTCGACAGGGATGGGGACTGAAGCTTTCTTT. It translates to CASSFDSTGMGTEAFF.

V gene TRBV20-1 combines with J gene TRBJ2-7; 7 nucleotides align to TRBD1. The CDR3 covers 11 residues. V was pared by 7 bases and J by 4 bases, with 4 bases of the junction left unmatched. Germline loops: CDR1 DFQATT, CDR2 SNEGSKA (reference sequence). The CDR3 coding sequence is TGCAGTGTTCGACAGGGTTACGAGCAGTACTTC. Amino acids: CSVRQGYEQYF.

The rearrangement links TRBV6-5 to TRBJ2-1; D ambiguous. V gave up 6 bases and J gave up 10 bases, with 10 bases separating them. The germline CDR1 and CDR2 sequences are MNHEY and SVGAGI. The CDR3 runs to 11 residues. The CDR3 protein is CASSLLGEQFF. In DNA form, the CDR3 reads TGTGCCAGCAGCCTGCTCGGGGAGCAGTTCTTC.

V gene TRBV4-1 combines with J gene TRBJ1-2, with TRBD1 identical over 7 bases. Per the germline V gene, CDR1 is MGHRA and CDR2 is YSYEKL. With 1 base clipped from V and 2 bases from J, the junction kept 7 bases outside the gene matches. The CDR3 has 16 amino acids. The chain's CDR3 is CASSQVWTGQNYGYTF. Written as DNA, the CDR3 is TGCGCCAGCAGCCAAGTTTGGACAGGCCAAAACTATGGCTACACCTTC.

This chain uses TRBV18 with TRBJ2-3; 8 positions agree with TRBD2. Germline values: CDR1 KGHSH, CDR2 LQKENI. This CDR3 is built from 16 residues. V lost 2 bases and J lost 0; bases outside the gene matches: 4. CDR3 coding DNA: TGTGCCAGCTCACCAGCTACTAGCGGAAGCACAGATACGCAGTATTTT. Translated, it gives CASSPATSGSTDTQYF. The complete variable domain, with remaining parts taken from reference TRBV18 and TRBJ2-3, reads NAGVMQNPRHLVRRRGQEARLRCSPMKGHSHVYWYRQLPEEGLKFMVYLQKENIIDESGMPKERFSAEFPKEGPSILRIQQVVRGDSAAYFCASSPATSGSTDTQYFGPGTRLTVL.

J is TRBJ1-2 and V is TRBV6-2 or TRBV6-3; no clear D gene. The CDR3 runs to 14 residues. Germline CDR1 MNHEY, CDR2 SVGEGT. V was shortened by 6 bases and J by 4 bases, with 15 bases between the two germline ends. The chain's CDR3 is CASSPLGWAYGYTF. DNA of the CDR3: TGTGCCAGCAGCCCCCTGGGCTGGGCCTATGGCTACACCTTC.

The J gene is TRBJ2-2, the V gene TRBV7-9; no clear D. CDR3 length: 12 amino acids. From germline, CDR1 is SEHNR and CDR2 FQNEAQ (reference sequence). V shed 3 bases and J shed 6 bases, with 5 bases lying between them. As DNA, the CDR3 is TGTGCCAGCAGCTTTGAGTCCGGGGAGCTGTTTTTT. Translated: CASSFESGELFF.